The 15 T cell receptor beta chains reported below all come from one sample, sequenced in a study of lymphopenia after photon versus proton radiotherapy. Assay used: immunoSEQ multiplex PCR; TCRdb lists only in-frame clones, some missing. The table has around 20,000 clones, 92% seen once. The material sequenced was peripheral blood, taken from a patient treated with proton-based radiotherapy. The receptors were sampled from a woman aged 70-85 years with pancreatic cancer. Some clones in this sample may be carry-over from other donors' samples.

The chain employs TRBV19 and TRBJ2-2, with TRBD1 matching 11 bases. The CDR3 consists of 14 residues. Germline CDR1 and CDR2: LNHDA and SQIVND (reference sequence). V was clipped by 10 bases and J by 4 bases; unmatched bases: 5. In nucleotides, the CDR3 is TGTGCCACCCAGGGACAGGGGGGCACCGGGGAGCTGTTTTTT. Translating gives CATQGQGGTGELFF. Based on the CDR3 plus reference TRBV19 and TRBJ2-2, the full variable domain is DGGITQSPKYLFRKEGQNVTLSCEQNLNHDAMYWYRQDPGQGLRLIYYSQIVNDFQKGDIAEGYSVSREKKESFPLTVTSAQKNPTAFYLCATQGQGGTGELFFGEGSRLTVL.

V and J are TRBV4-2 and TRBJ2-7, with 9 bases that match TRBD2. Germline loops: CDR1 LGHNA, CDR2 YNFKEQ. The CDR3 runs 15 residues. Trimming removed 4 bases from V and 4 bases from J; junction bases left unmatched: 8. The CDR3: CASSRSSGGVYEQYF. In DNA form, the CDR3 reads TGTGCCAGCAGCCGAAGTAGCGGGGGAGTATACGAGCAGTACTTC.

This clone appeared once. The chain joins TRBV6-5 to TRBJ1-2, with D uncertain. The CDR3 has 14 residues. The germline gives CDR1 MNHEY, CDR2 SVGAGI. The ends were cut back, 2 bases at V and 0 bases at J, with 7 bases in the middle. CDR3 residues: CASSYARTNYGYTF. The CDR3 nucleotides read TGTGCCAGCAGTTACGCTCGAACTAACTATGGCTACACCTTC.

The rearrangement uses TRBV7-8 and TRBJ1-6; perhaps TRBD1 as D (5 bases). The CDR3 has 16 residues. The germline V gene has CDR1 SGHVS and CDR2 FQNEAQ. Trimming stripped 2 bases from V and 7 bases from J, with 15 bases between. CDR3 protein: CASSLIQGGQNSPLHF. CDR3 bases: TGTGCCAGCAGCTTAATTCAGGGAGGCCAGAATTCACCCCTCCACTTT.

V is TRBV6-1 and J is TRBJ2-6; maybe TRBD1 (6 bases). Germline V gene sequence: CDR1 MNHNS, CDR2 SASEGT. V dropped 7 bases and J dropped 2 bases, with 12 bases sitting between them. The length of the CDR3 is 15 residues. The CDR3 protein is CASTMGDTGANVLTF. CDR3 sequence (DNA): TGTGCCAGCACGATGGGGGACACTGGGGCCAACGTCCTGACTTTC.

The V gene is TRBV12-2, the J gene TRBJ2-2; the D call in the table, TRBD2, was not verified against the DNA. TRBV12-2 is assigned pseudogene status. The CDR3 has 16 residues. The CDR3 DNA sequence: TGTGCAAGTCGCATGGGACTAGCAGTGAACACCGGGGAGCTGTTTTTT. This encodes CASRMGLAVNTGELFF.

The chain couples TRBV18 to TRBJ1-1; D is unresolved. Per the germline V gene, CDR1 is KGHSH and CDR2 is LQKENI. This CDR3 has 13 residues. Trimming pared 4 bases from V and 4 bases from J, leaving 10 bases between. Here the CDR3 DNA reads TGTGCCAGCTCACTGTTTGAGGGCACTGAAGCTTTCTTT. Residues: CASSLFEGTEAFF.

The V call is TRBV11-2, the J call TRBJ2-5; the match to TRBD2 covers 7 bases. Germline V gene lookup returns CDR1 SGHAT and CDR2 FQNNGV. CDR3 length: 16 amino acids. V was clipped by 5 bases and J by 3 bases; unmatched bases: 12. Here the CDR3 reads CASSPRGLADKETQYF. The CDR3 DNA follows: TGTGCCAGCAGCCCGCGGGGCCTAGCGGATAAAGAGACCCAGTACTTC.

This rearrangement joins TRBV9 to TRBJ2-3; a possible D gene is TRBD1 (6 bases). Per germline, CDR1 SGDLS and CDR2 YYNGEE. V shed 4 bases and J shed 0 bases, with 9 bases lying between them. The CDR3 loop spans 14 amino acids. CDR3 region: CASSRGHSTDTQYF. The CDR3 coding sequence is TGTGCCAGCAGCCGGGGACACAGCACAGATACGCAGTATTTT. The full variable domain, completed using reference TRBV9 and TRBJ2-3, is DSGVTQTPKHLITATGQRVTLRCSPRSGDLSVYWYQQSLDQGLQFLIQYYNGEERAKGNILERFSAQQFPDLHSELNLSSLELGDSALYFCASSRGHSTDTQYFGPGTRLTVL.

This clone was recorded once. The V and J genes are TRBV4-2 and TRBJ2-1; 9 bases fit TRBD1. Germline loops: CDR1 LGHNA, CDR2 YNFKEQ. V shed 5 bases and J 2 bases; nucleotides not matched to a gene: 10. This CDR3 has 17 residues. This CDR3 is CASSENRGRGPYNEQFF. The CDR3, as DNA: TGTGCCAGCAGCGAGAACAGGGGGCGCGGCCCCTACAATGAGCAGTTCTTC.

J is TRBJ2-6 and V is TRBV6-1; maybe TRBD1 (5 bases). Between the trimmed V and J ends, which lost 5 bases and 1 base, there was a span of 9 bases. The CDR3 is made up of 15 amino acids. Germline V gives CDR1 MNHNS, CDR2 SASEGT. The chain's CDR3 is CASSTWTSGANVLTF. CDR3 DNA sequence: TGTGCCAGCAGTACATGGACATCTGGGGCCAACGTCCTGACTTTC.

V is TRBV2 and J is TRBJ1-1, with 9 bases identical to TRBD1. Germline CDR1 reads SNHLY; CDR2 reads FYNNEI. Trimming removed 7 bases from V and 1 base from J; junction bases left unmatched: 4. The CDR3 runs to 14 residues. The CDR3 protein is CASKPGQGNTEAFF. For the CDR3, the DNA is TGTGCCAGCAAACCGGGACAGGGGAACACTGAAGCTTTCTTT.

The chain uses TRBV7-2 and TRBJ2-1; 7 bases align to TRBD2. With V trimmed by 1 base and J by 4 bases, 7 bases remained unmatched. The CDR3 is 16 amino acids. Germline V gene data show CDR1 as SGHTA and CDR2 as FQGNSA. CDR3 in DNA: TGTGCCAGCAGCTTAGAGTTCGGAGCGGGATACAATGAGCAGTTCTTC. It encodes CASSLEFGAGYNEQFF.

CDR3 nucleotide sequence: TGTGCCAGCAGCCTTGAGGGTCTAGCGGGAGGCGGGGAGACCCAGTACTTC. Translation gives CASSLEGLAGGGETQYF. The chain joins TRBV2 to TRBJ2-5; 11 nucleotides match TRBD2. CDR3 length: 17 residues. Germline CDR1 reads SNHLY; CDR2 reads FYNNEI. With V trimmed by 6 bases and J by 5 bases, 14 bases remained unmatched.

This rearrangement joins TRBV6-5 to TRBJ1-3, with 9 bases aligning to TRBD1. Germline CDR1 MNHEY, CDR2 SVGAGI. V gave up 6 bases and J gave up 6 bases; unmatched junction bases: 3. The CDR3 sequence is 13 residues long. CDR3 nucleotide sequence: TGTGCCAGCAGCAGGACAGGGGCAAACACCATATATTTT. Amino acid sequence: CASSRTGANTIYF.